These 21 T cell receptor beta chains came from one sample sequenced in a study of T cell repertoires in cytomegalovirus infection. One entry per CDR3 protein results from TCRdb running MiXCR on the reads. The data hold approximately 300,000 distinct CDR3 sequences, with roughly 25% observed a single time. Antigen specificity for these receptors is unknown. This material consisted of cultured PBMCs, taken from culture after CMV antigen stimulation. The receptor set was obtained from a human donor in good health (CMV status not recorded). Some clones in this sample may be carry-over from other donors' samples.

This clonotype appeared a few times. V is TRBV4-1 and J is TRBJ2-1, with TRBD2 matching 10 bases. The CDR3 totals 14 residues. V lost 3 bases and J lost 10; bases outside the gene matches: 6. The V gene's germline CDR1 is MGHRA and CDR2 YSYEKL. The CDR3 DNA is TGCGCCAGCAGCCAGATCGGACTAGCGGACGAGCAGTTCTTC. Translating it yields CASSQIGLADEQFF.

This clonotype occurred a few times. The CDR3 reads CASTYDQLAGGPNNEQFF. The CDR3 region has the DNA TGTGCCAGCACCTATGACCAACTAGCGGGAGGGCCTAACAATGAGCAGTTCTTC. This sequence joins TRBV7-8 and TRBJ2-1, with 13 nucleotides matching TRBD2. The CDR3 contains 18 residues. Germline CDR1 reads SGHVS; CDR2 reads FQNEAQ. With V trimmed by 7 bases and J by 5 bases, 14 bases remained unmatched.

This clonotype came up many times. This chain links TRBV7-2 with TRBJ1-1, with TRBD1 identical over 10 bases. Germline lookup yields CDR1 SGHTA and CDR2 FQGNSA. V dropped 7 bases and J dropped 4; count of bases not matched to a gene: 12. The CDR3 is made up of 16 amino acids. CDR3 loop: CASTRLIGQGVTEAFF. In nucleotides, the CDR3 is TGTGCCAGCACCCGCCTGATCGGACAGGGGGTCACTGAAGCTTTCTTT.

The CDR3 sequence: CSASSGRADDEQYF. The CDR3 coding sequence is TGCAGTGCCTCTAGCGGGAGGGCCGATGACGAGCAGTACTTC. This rearrangement joins TRBV20-1 to TRBJ2-7; 12 nucleotides line up with TRBD2. Germline trimming cut 6 bases from V and 5 bases from J; bases unmatched to any gene: 8. The CDR3 sequence is 14 residues long. CDR1 and CDR2 (germline): DFQATT, SNEGSKA (reference sequence).

The rearrangement links TRBV30 to TRBJ1-1; D unclear. The germline V and J ends were trimmed by 1 base and 0 bases, with 9 bases remaining between them. The CDR3 contains 14 residues. Germline V CDR1 and CDR2: GTSNPN, SVGIG (reference sequence). CDR3 DNA sequence: TGTGCCTGGAGTGCCGACTTTTTGAACACTGAAGCTTTCTTT. Encoded protein: CAWSADFLNTEAFF.

This clonotype has only a few counts. The gene calls are TRBV7-2 and TRBJ1-3, with D hard to call. The germline CDR1 and CDR2 sequences are SGHTA and FQGNSA. Deletions cut 6 bases from V and 0 bases from J, with 18 bases between. The CDR3 runs 17 residues. In DNA form, the CDR3 reads TGTGCCAGCAGTCCCTTCGCCGGGTCAAGCTCTGGAAACACCATATATTTT. Amino acid sequence: CASSPFAGSSSGNTIYF.

Many counts were recorded for this clonotype. This sequence joins TRBV11-3 and TRBJ1-2, with TRBD1 matching over 8 bases. V lost 2 bases and J lost 6; bases outside the gene matches: 8. CDR3 length: 15 residues. Germline CDR1 reads SGHNT; CDR2 reads YENEEA. CDR3 residues: CASSLRTGIRNGYTF. The CDR3 nucleotides are TGTGCCAGCAGCTTAAGGACAGGGATAAGGAATGGCTACACCTTC.

The chain joins TRBV24-1 to TRBJ2-3; 8 bases align to TRBD2. Trimming cost V 2 bases and J 5 bases; bases outside gene matches: 8. The CDR3 has 16 amino acids. Germline V gene lookup returns CDR1 KGHDR and CDR2 SFDVKD. CDR3 residues: CATSDSPSGLGDTQYF. The CDR3 DNA reads as TGTGCCACCAGTGATTCGCCTAGCGGGTTGGGAGATACGCAGTATTTT.

V usage is TRBV28 and J usage is TRBJ2-7; unclear D gene. V was clipped by 7 bases and J by 6 bases, with 19 bases between them. Per germline, CDR1 MDHEN and CDR2 SYDVKM. CDR3 length: 14 residues. The CDR3 protein is CASMSSANLLEQYF. The CDR3 bases are TGTGCCAGCATGAGCAGCGCCAACCTCCTCGAGCAGTACTTC.

This clonotype was found many times. The chain combines TRBV19 with TRBJ1-2; no reliable D call. With 3 bases removed from V and 2 bases from J, the gap between germline ends came to 7 bases. Germline-derived CDR1 and CDR2 are LNHDA and SQIVND (reference sequence). The CDR3 has 13 residues. The CDR3 nucleotides are TGTGCCAGTAGTATGGAAGGGAACTATGGCTACACCTTC. Translating it yields CASSMEGNYGYTF.

This clonotype was recorded a few times. The J gene is TRBJ2-5, the V gene TRBV7-2, with TRBD2 identical over 7 bases. Trimming took 9 bases from V and 4 from J; bases not matched to a gene: 8. CDR1 is SGHTA, CDR2 FQGNSA, per germline. There are 13 residues in the CDR3. CDR3: CASRLASSETQYF. Written as DNA, the CDR3 is TGTGCCAGTCGACTAGCTTCATCAGAGACCCAGTACTTC.

The chain combines TRBV7-9 with TRBJ2-1, with TRBD1 identical over 9 bases. V shed 3 bases and J 1 base; nucleotides not matched to a gene: 7. In germline, CDR1 is SEHNR, CDR2 FQNEAQ (reference sequence). The CDR3 length is 17 residues. DNA for the CDR3: TGTGCCAGCAGCTTTAGTGGGACAGGGAGGTCCTACAATGAGCAGTTCTTC. This translates into CASSFSGTGRSYNEQFF. Variable domain in full (rest from reference TRBV7-9 and TRBJ2-1): DTGVSQNPRHKITKRGQNVTFRCDPISEHNRLYWYRQTLGQGPEFLTYFQNEAQLEKSRLLSDRFSAERPKGSFSTLEIQRTEQGDSAMYLCASSFSGTGRSYNEQFFGPGTRLTVL.

This clonotype was observed at least ten times. The chain is built from TRBV7-2 and TRBJ2-5, with no clear D. The CDR3 consists of 14 residues. The V end was cut by 3 bases, the J end by 5 bases, with 13 bases between. Looked up from germline, CDR1 is SGHTA and CDR2 is FQGNSA. DNA of the CDR3: TGTGCCAGCAGCTTCCAAGGATCTCGGGAGACCCAGTACTTC. Translated, it gives CASSFQGSRETQYF.

Notes on this clonotype: A read error may account for a junction end that differs from germline. This chain links TRBV5-3 with TRBJ1-2; D not certain. TRBV5-3 is an ORF, with its function uncertain. The length of the CDR3 is 13 residues. The CDR3, as DNA: TGTGCCAGCAGCTTGGACGAAATGTATGGCTACACCTTC. It translates to CASSLDEMYGYTF.

This clonotype was found a few times. CDR3 loop: CASSSRVAGANVLTF. The CDR3 DNA reads TGTGCCAGCAGCTCCAGGGTTGCTGGGGCCAACGTCCTGACTTTC. The J gene is TRBJ2-6, the V gene TRBV5-8, with D perhaps TRBD1 (5 bases). The CDR3 contains 15 residues. Trimming took off 3 bases at V and 2 bases at J, with 9 bases between the two ends. Germline CDR1 SGHTS, CDR2 YDEGEE.

The chain joins TRBV5-4 to TRBJ2-3; D is undetermined. V dropped 4 bases and J dropped 6 bases, with 9 bases sitting between them. From germline, CDR1 is SGHNT and CDR2 YYREEE (reference sequence). This CDR3 region has 12 residues. The DNA of the CDR3 is TGTGCCAGCAGCATCTCTCGGGATACGCAGTATTTT. Its protein product is CASSISRDTQYF.

This clonotype was counted ten times or more. The chain employs TRBV2 and TRBJ2-7; D remains unclear. V was shortened by 8 bases and J by 4 bases, with 9 bases between the two germline ends. Germline CDR1 is SNHLY and CDR2 is FYNNEI. This CDR3 spans 11 amino acids. The DNA of the CDR3 is TGTGCCAGCCGATGGGCGTACGAGCAGTACGTC. Its translation: CASRWAYEQYV.

The V call is TRBV11-2, the J call TRBJ2-3; TRBD2 aligns across 7 bases. The CDR3 is 14 residues long. Looked up from germline, CDR1 is SGHAT and CDR2 is FQNNGV. J lost 4 bases, V lost 5 bases, and 6 bases had no gene match. The CDR3 loop is CASSRQGGADTQYF. CDR3 DNA: TGTGCCAGCAGCCGCCAGGGAGGGGCAGATACGCAGTATTTT.

This clonotype was observed many times. V and J are TRBV7-6 and TRBJ1-2, with 11 bases that match TRBD1. Germline lookup yields CDR1 SGHVS and CDR2 FNYEAQ. There are 16 residues in the CDR3. The V gene end was trimmed by 0 bases and the J gene end by 8 bases; junction bases not matched to a gene: 8. The CDR3 bases are TGTGCCAGCAGCTTAGCCAGGACAGGGGGCTTCGAAGGCTACACCTTC. Translation gives CASSLARTGGFEGYTF.

The chain has TRBV15 and TRBJ2-1, with D maybe TRBD1 (6 bases). V dropped 0 bases and J dropped 4 bases, with 19 bases sitting between them. Germline V gene sequence: CDR1 LNHNV, CDR2 YYDKDF (reference sequence). This CDR3 is 18 amino acids long. For the CDR3, the DNA is TGTGCCACCAGCAGAGATGGTGGGGGCGACCAGAGGTACAATGAGCAGTTCTTC. Its translation: CATSRDGGGDQRYNEQFF.

The chain is built from TRBV7-8 and TRBJ2-3; D possibly corresponds to TRBD2 (5 bases). This CDR3 region has 14 residues. Per the germline V gene, CDR1 is SGHVS and CDR2 is FQNEAQ. The V end lost 2 bases, the J end lost 3 bases, and 9 bases lay between the germline ends. Written as DNA, the CDR3 is TGTGCCAGCAGCTTATTGTTAGCGACAGATACGCAGTATTTT. It yields the protein CASSLLLATDTQYF.